Listed below are T cell receptor beta chains from one sample, sequenced in a study of beta chain features in type 1 diabetes. The method was immunoSEQ multiplex PCR; TCRdb's version includes in-frame clones alone and lacks a portion of them. The sample includes about 650,000 clones, around 12% of them seen just once. The sample comprised naive CD4+ T cells from blood. The receptors derive from a man under 40 with type 1 diabetes. Each CDR3 is given with its conserved first and last residue. Each record gives: D gene, V gene, J gene, clone size, CDR3 protein, CDR3 DNA. D genes are given only for firm matches. Where a row states a size, it is once, few, many or the class of an expanded clone; other rows omit it.

-	TRBV6-1	TRBJ2-3	-	CASSVLRDTQYF	TGTGCCAGCAGTGTCCTCCGGGATACGCAGTATTTT
-	TRBV6-6	TRBJ1-1	-	CASSWLGTEAFF	TGTGCCAGCAGCTGGTTGGGCACTGAAGCTTTCTTT
-	TRBV5-1	TRBJ2-7	-	CASSLVQASYEQYF	TGCGCCAGCAGCTTGGTACAGGCCTCCTACGAGCAGTACTTC
TRBD2	TRBV9	TRBJ2-2	few	CASSVTPGGPSTGELFF	TGTGCCAGCAGCGTAACTCCGGGGGGGCCGAGCACCGGGGAGCTGTTTTTT
TRBD2	TRBV10-3	TRBJ2-3	-	CATKLAGGTDTQYF	TGTGCCACCAAACTAGCGGGGGGCACAGATACGCAGTATTTT
-	TRBV2	TRBJ1-2	few	CASRDMDYGYTF	TGTGCCAGCAGGGACATGGACTATGGCTACACCTTC
-	TRBV9	TRBJ1-2	-	CASSVVASDESYGYTF	TGTGCCAGCAGCGTAGTGGCATCGGACGAGAGCTATGGCTACACCTTC
-	TRBV11-1	TRBJ2-7	-	CASSLGTTGTYEQYF	TGTGCCAGCAGCTTAGGTACAACAGGAACCTACGAGCAGTACTTC
TRBD1	TRBV5-1	TRBJ1-6	-	CASSLRGPDSPLHF	TGCGCCAGCAGCTTAAGGGGGCCGGATTCACCCCTCCACTTT
-	TRBV11-3	TRBJ2-2	few	CASSYQGNTGELFF	TGTGCCAGCAGCTACCAGGGGAACACCGGGGAGCTGTTTTTT
TRBD2	TRBV27	TRBJ2-1	-	CASSRKFSGGTRDEQFF	TGTGCCAGCAGCCGCAAATTTAGCGGGGGGACTAGGGATGAGCAGTTCTTC
-	TRBV7-3	TRBJ1-1	-	CASSLTFLGTEAFF	TGTGCCAGCAGCTTAACTTTTCTGGGAACTGAAGCTTTCTTT
-	TRBV5-1	TRBJ2-7	-	CASSLVPGQYEQYF	TGCGCCAGCAGCTTGGTTCCTGGACAGTACGAGCAGTACTTC
-	TRBV6-5	TRBJ1-3	few	CASSYSAFSGNTIYF	TGTGCCAGCAGTTACTCCGCATTCTCTGGAAACACCATATATTTT
-	TRBV18	TRBJ2-4	-	CASSSAGRDIQYF	TGTGCCAGCTCATCTGCAGGGCGGGACATTCAGTACTTC
-	TRBV5-4	TRBJ2-1	-	CASSEQYEQFF	TGTGCCAGCAGCGAGCAGTATGAGCAGTTCTTC
-	TRBV29-1	TRBJ1-5	few	CSVMGSGNQPQHF	TGCAGCGTAATGGGGTCGGGCAATCAGCCCCAGCATTTT
-	TRBV4-1	TRBJ2-7	-	CASSYHGISYEQYF	TGCGCCAGCAGCTACCACGGCATCTCCTACGAGCAGTACTTC
-	TRBV7-2	TRBJ2-1	-	CASSLDRLEVQFF	TGTGCCAGCAGCTTAGATCGTTTGGAGGTCCAGTTCTTC
TRBD2	TRBV7-2	TRBJ2-2	few	CASSPLAVGLGTGELFF	TGTGCCAGCAGCCCCCTAGCGGTGGGCCTCGGCACCGGGGAGCTGTTTTTT
-	TRBV27	TRBJ2-3	few	CASSRTYSTDTQYF	TGTGCCAGCAGCCGCACATATAGCACAGATACGCAGTATTTT
-	TRBV10-3	TRBJ1-2	few	CASSYSGVYGYTF	TGTGCCAGCAGTTACTCCGGGGTTTATGGCTACACCTTC
-	TRBV10-3	TRBJ2-5	few	CAIRAGQQEETQYF	TGTGCCATCAGGGCGGGACAGCAAGAAGAGACCCAGTACTTC
-	TRBV4-3	TRBJ2-2	-	CASSQVGTGLGELFF	TGCGCCAGCAGCCAAGTTGGCACAGGGCTTGGGGAGCTGTTTTTT
TRBD1	TRBV4-2	TRBJ1-5	-	CASSQVLQGAWSNQPQHF	TGTGCCAGCAGCCAAGTTCTACAGGGGGCATGGAGCAATCAGCCCCAGCATTTT
-	TRBV20-1	TRBJ1-1	few	CSAEEAFF	TGCAGTGCTGAAGAAGCTTTCTTT
-	TRBV7-3	TRBJ1-1	-	CASSLVGNMNTEAFF	TGTGCCAGCAGCTTAGTTGGGAACATGAACACTGAAGCTTTCTTT
-	TRBV11-2	TRBJ2-7	-	CASSVTDFGYEQYF	TGTGCCAGCAGCGTAACAGATTTTGGATACGAGCAGTACTTC
-	TRBV7-8	TRBJ2-7	few	CASSSSNEQYF	TGTGCCAGCAGCTCTTCCAACGAGCAGTACTTC
TRBD1	TRBV18	TRBJ2-2	few	CASSPNRGSNGELFF	TGTGCCAGCTCACCTAACAGGGGTTCGAACGGGGAGCTGTTTTTT
-	TRBV2	TRBJ2-1	-	CASDLGGPYNEQFF	TGTGCCAGCGATTTGGGGGGCCCCTACAATGAGCAGTTCTTC
-	TRBV30	TRBJ1-5	-	CALRGGAGQPQHF	TGTGCCCTAAGGGGAGGCGCGGGTCAGCCCCAGCATTTT
TRBD1	TRBV5-6	TRBJ2-4	few	CASSLGQGSYIQYF	TGTGCCAGCAGCTTAGGACAGGGTAGTTACATTCAGTACTTC
-	TRBV6-5	TRBJ1-6	few	CASRGGTSNSPLHF	TGTGCCAGCAGGGGGGGGACGTCAAATTCACCCCTCCACTTT
-	TRBV7-2	TRBJ2-5	few	CASSLYQETQYF	TGTGCCAGCAGCTTGTACCAAGAGACCCAGTACTTC
-	TRBV5-1	TRBJ2-7	few	CASSSDGAEQYF	TGCGCCAGCAGCTCGGACGGGGCCGAGCAGTACTTC
-	TRBV25-1	TRBJ1-2	few	CASSAPGSASAYGYTF	TGTGCCAGCAGTGCGCCCGGTTCGGCCAGCGCCTATGGCTACACCTTC
-	TRBV7-9	TRBJ1-1	few	CASIPTELNTEAFF	TGTGCCAGCATCCCGACAGAACTGAACACTGAAGCTTTCTTT
-	TRBV7-9	TRBJ1-2	few	CASSLERDGGPGGYTF	TGTGCCAGCAGCTTAGAAAGGGACGGAGGACCTGGGGGCTACACCTTC
TRBD2	TRBV29-1	TRBJ2-5	-	CSVDGASGAQETQYF	TGCAGCGTTGATGGTGCTAGCGGGGCCCAAGAGACCCAGTACTTC
-	TRBV5-6	TRBJ2-4	few	CASSLPPGNIQYF	TGTGCCAGCAGCTTGCCCCCAGGGAACATTCAGTACTTC
-	TRBV7-3	TRBJ2-5	few	CASSLNSQGQTQYF	TGTGCCAGCAGCTTAAATTCCCAGGGCCAGACCCAGTACTTC
-	TRBV18	TRBJ2-2	few	CASSQPGQLTGELFF	TGTGCCAGCTCCCAACCTGGACAGCTAACCGGGGAGCTGTTTTTT
-	TRBV6-5	TRBJ2-2	few	CASSVTGNTGELFF	TGTGCCAGCAGTGTTACAGGGAACACCGGGGAGCTGTTTTTT
-	TRBV6-6	TRBJ2-1	few	CAIQGYNEQFF	TGTGCCATCCAGGGGTACAATGAGCAGTTCTTC
-	TRBV29-1	TRBJ2-5	few	CSDRLEGETQYF	TGCAGCGACCGGCTCGAGGGAGAGACCCAGTACTTC
TRBD2	TRBV27	TRBJ2-7	-	CASRLAGSFDPYEQYF	TGTGCCAGCAGGCTAGCGGGGAGTTTCGACCCCTACGAGCAGTACTTC